This paragraph covers one T cell receptor beta chain sequence. No antigen is known for it. Within one base of it there is no much larger clone, and no base qualities were kept. The time point label for this specimen denotes: roughly 24 weeks on oral tofacitinib. The sample's treatment or condition label, in plain terms: oral pan-JAK inhibitor, 5-10 mg twice daily. From alopecia areata patients, peripheral blood was collected along with lesional scalp punch biopsies. PBMCs were isolated by density centrifugation and stained for CD3, CD4 and CD8, after which CD4+ and CD8+ T cells were sorted on a FACSAria. The record originates from a study of CD8+ T cells in alopecia areata (dated by TCRdb to 2017 to 2018). Looking at the study overall: Treated patients were enrolled in an open-label pilot trial of oral tofacitinib, 5 to 10 mg twice daily, for moderate-to-severe alopecia areata. RNA was extracted with the PAXgene miRNA kit for fixed scalp, the miRNeasy kit for PBMCs, and the RNeasy kit for mouse skin. Biopsies were taken from tofacitinib-treated patients at baseline and at 4 and 24 weeks of treatment, and a later scalp biopsy was taken in several of the tofacitinib-treated patients. Tofacitinib was administered for 6 to 18 months, and 6 months of follow-up off drug were then conducted to assess delayed response and recurrence. Scalp clonality was compared across normal scalp (n=4), patchy alopecia areata scalp (n=8), and alopecia totalis/universalis scalp (n=8). The SALT score, which quantifies the percentage of affected scalp surface area, was used to measure disease severity in treated patients. TCRbeta CDR3 regions were amplified by immunoSEQ multiplex PCR with 35 Vbeta forward and 13 Jbeta reverse primers. Human TCRbeta sequencing covered scalp tissue and sorted CD4+ and CD8+ peripheral blood T cells from patchy and totalis/universalis alopecia areata patients and healthy controls. To study T cell clonal expansion in alopecia areata, the researchers applied high-throughput TCRbeta sequencing to both the C3H/HeJ mouse model and human patients.

Based on the germline V gene, the CDR1 and CDR2 sequences are ENHRY and SYGVKD. Germline trimming: 3 bases from V, 9 bases from J; junction bases outside gene matches: 6. The CDR3 runs 13 residues from the cysteine to the phenylalanine. CDR3 DNA is the only sequence kept; it has 39 bases, read in frame from the first base. Overall study results and their limits: Because the treated cohort was small and had just a single nonresponder, larger studies are needed to establish links between baseline CD8+ expansion and response. Scalp TCR repertoire analysis is complicated because resident alphabeta T cells in normal human skin are also sequenced, whereas mouse skin is dominated by gammadelta T cells. Compared with normal scalp, lesional scalp had higher clonality and more expanded CD8+ clones, particularly in alopecia totalis/universalis, a pattern that suggests antigenic drive. Many expanded lesional clones persisted in scalp and blood during tofacitinib treatment, which may partly explain relapse after stopping treatment. Tofacitinib significantly decreased scalp clonality and the number of expanded CD8+ clones among the top 100 scalp clones. Shared TCR sequences between patients were less evident than in mice, which may be partly attributable to HLA diversity in the patient population.

To prepare the library, the immunoSEQ multiplex PCR assay was applied. RNA was extracted from all samples and reverse transcribed into cDNA, which served as template for TCR sequencing. First-strand cDNA was synthesized with SuperScript III using a 2:1 mix of oligo-dT and random hexamers. Amplification bias was assessed with a synthetic immune receptor repertoire, and residual bias was removed computationally. The original pipeline was this. Raw reads were preprocessed to remove errors, and CDR3 was defined according to IMGT conventions as the region from the conserved cysteine to phenylalanine. Clonality was calculated as 1 minus Shannon entropy normalized by log2 of the number of productive unique TCRs. Scalp TCRbeta sequences were cross-referenced with sorted blood CD4 and CD8 repertoires so that the CD4 or CD8 identity of scalp clones could be inferred. TCRdb limited this immuneACCESS table to in-frame rearrangements with V and J called. A share of clones is missing; checked studies link under half to unresolved V genes, and the rest is unexplained. V, J and clone size are those of that table, while D and trimming were read from the DNA. The sample table holds 150,000 to 200,000 clones, of which 58% were seen once. The ten largest clones take up 5.5% to 6% of the sample.

The V gene is TRBV10-3 and the J gene is TRBJ2-7; 9 central nucleotides agree with TRBD1. The receptor comes from a human donor with alopecia areata. Specimen: CD4+ T cells sorted from blood, collected at week 24, from a patient treated with tofacitinib. The sequence in DNA is TGTGCCATCAGTGAACGGACAGGGGAAGGGCAGTACTTC. This encodes CAISERTGEGQYF.